A selection of T cell receptor beta chains follows, all from one sample in a study of cytomegalovirus exposure and HLA in healthy donors. The protocol was immunoSEQ multiplex PCR, while the TCRdb copy is restricted to in-frame clones and leaves out a portion. The sample has about 80,000 clones, about 68% seen once. Specimen: PBMCs. The receptors were gathered from a woman in her forties or fifties in good health and CMV-seropositive. Each CDR3 is given with its conserved first and last residue. D genes are given only for firm matches. Not all rows give a size; the values are once, few, many and, for expanded clones, a class.

J: TRBJ2-5
size: .
D: TRBD2
V: TRBV9
DNA: TGTGCCAGCAGCGCCCGACTAGCGGGGGGGATGGAGACCCAGTACTTC
CDR3: CASSARLAGGMETQYF

J: TRBJ2-5
size: .
D: TRBD2
V: TRBV9
DNA: TGTGCCAGCAGCACACCTAAACTAGCGGGGGGCGGACCAGGAGAGACCCAGTACTTC
CDR3: CASSTPKLAGGGPGETQYF

J: TRBJ2-5
size: few
D: TRBD1
V: TRBV6-5
DNA: TGTGCCAGCAGGAGACAGGGTGGGGAGACCCAGTACTTC
CDR3: CASRRQGGETQYF

J: TRBJ2-3
size: .
D: TRBD2
V: TRBV29-1
DNA: TGCAGCGTTTGCCCCTCCTTGCGGGGGACCACAGATACGCAGTATTTT
CDR3: CSVCPSLRGTTDTQYF

J: TRBJ2-7
size: .
D: .
V: TRBV29-1
DNA: TGCAGCGTTGTGGGGAGCTCCTACGAGCAGTACTTC
CDR3: CSVVGSSYEQYF

J: TRBJ2-7
size: .
D: .
V: TRBV5-1
DNA: TGCGCCAGCAGCTTCGGGACTGGTAACTACGAGCAGTACTTC
CDR3: CASSFGTGNYEQYF

J: TRBJ1-5
size: .
D: .
V: TRBV27
DNA: TGTGCCAGCAGTTTCGGTTCAAGACAGCCCCAGCATTTT
CDR3: CASSFGSRQPQHF

J: TRBJ2-3
size: .
D: .
V: TRBV4-1
DNA: TGCGCCAGCAGCCGCCTTATGACAGGCGATACGCAGTATTTT
CDR3: CASSRLMTGDTQYF

J: TRBJ1-1
size: few
D: .
V: TRBV5-1
DNA: TGCGCCAGCAGCCTCAGGGGAGACACTGAAGCTTTCTTT
CDR3: CASSLRGDTEAFF

J: TRBJ2-5
size: .
D: TRBD2
V: TRBV5-1
DNA: TGCGCCAGCAGCTGGGATACTAGCGGGGCCAACCAAGAGACCCAGTACTTC
CDR3: CASSWDTSGANQETQYF

J: TRBJ1-4
size: few
D: .
V: TRBV5-6
DNA: TGTGCCAGCAGCCTGATAGCAACTAATGAAAAACTGTTTTTT
CDR3: CASSLIATNEKLFF

J: TRBJ2-1
size: .
D: .
V: TRBV7-9
DNA: TGTGCCAGCACCCGTAGGGGTAACGAGCAGTTCTTC
CDR3: CASTRRGNEQFF

J: TRBJ2-2
size: .
D: .
V: TRBV27
DNA: TGTGCCAGCAGGCAGGGTGTGGGTACCGGGGAGCTGTTTTTT
CDR3: CASRQGVGTGELFF

J: TRBJ1-5
size: .
D: .
V: TRBV10-3
DNA: TGTGCCATCAGTGAGAACCGGGATCAGCCCCAGCATTTT
CDR3: CAISENRDQPQHF

J: TRBJ1-2
size: .
D: TRBD1
V: TRBV19
DNA: TGTGCCAGTAGTCTACAGGGGGCCTGGGGCTACACCTTC
CDR3: CASSLQGAWGYTF